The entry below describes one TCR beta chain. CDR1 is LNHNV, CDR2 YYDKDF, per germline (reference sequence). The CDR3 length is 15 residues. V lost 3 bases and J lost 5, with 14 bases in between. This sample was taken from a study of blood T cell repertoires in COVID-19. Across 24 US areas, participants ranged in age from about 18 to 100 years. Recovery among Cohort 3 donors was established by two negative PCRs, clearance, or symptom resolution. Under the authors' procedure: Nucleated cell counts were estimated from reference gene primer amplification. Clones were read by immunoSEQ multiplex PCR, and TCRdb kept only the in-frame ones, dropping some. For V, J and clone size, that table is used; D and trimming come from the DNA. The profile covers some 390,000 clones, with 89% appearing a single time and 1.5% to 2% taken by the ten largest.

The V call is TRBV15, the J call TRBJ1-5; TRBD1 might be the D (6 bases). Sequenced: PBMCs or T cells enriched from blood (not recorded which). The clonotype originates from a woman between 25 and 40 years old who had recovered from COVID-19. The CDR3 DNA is TGTGCCACCAGCAGGGAGGCGGGGGGCGATCAGCCCCAGCATTTT. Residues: CATSREAGGDQPQHF.